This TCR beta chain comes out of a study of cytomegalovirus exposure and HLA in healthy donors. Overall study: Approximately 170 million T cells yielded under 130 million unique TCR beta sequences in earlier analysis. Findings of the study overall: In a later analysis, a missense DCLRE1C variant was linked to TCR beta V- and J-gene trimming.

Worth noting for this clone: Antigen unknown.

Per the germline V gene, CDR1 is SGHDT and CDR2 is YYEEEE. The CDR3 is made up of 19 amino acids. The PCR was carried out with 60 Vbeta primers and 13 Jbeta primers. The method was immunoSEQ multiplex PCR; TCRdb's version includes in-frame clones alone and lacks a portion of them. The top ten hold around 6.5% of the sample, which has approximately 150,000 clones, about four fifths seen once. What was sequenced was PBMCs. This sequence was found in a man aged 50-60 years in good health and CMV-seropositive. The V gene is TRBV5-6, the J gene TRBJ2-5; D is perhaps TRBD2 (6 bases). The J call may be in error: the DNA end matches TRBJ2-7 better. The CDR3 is CASSLSGGRYRSGVYEQYF. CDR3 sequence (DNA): TGTGCCAGCAGCCTTAGTGGGGGAAGGTATCGGTCGGGAGTCTACGAGCAGTACTTC.